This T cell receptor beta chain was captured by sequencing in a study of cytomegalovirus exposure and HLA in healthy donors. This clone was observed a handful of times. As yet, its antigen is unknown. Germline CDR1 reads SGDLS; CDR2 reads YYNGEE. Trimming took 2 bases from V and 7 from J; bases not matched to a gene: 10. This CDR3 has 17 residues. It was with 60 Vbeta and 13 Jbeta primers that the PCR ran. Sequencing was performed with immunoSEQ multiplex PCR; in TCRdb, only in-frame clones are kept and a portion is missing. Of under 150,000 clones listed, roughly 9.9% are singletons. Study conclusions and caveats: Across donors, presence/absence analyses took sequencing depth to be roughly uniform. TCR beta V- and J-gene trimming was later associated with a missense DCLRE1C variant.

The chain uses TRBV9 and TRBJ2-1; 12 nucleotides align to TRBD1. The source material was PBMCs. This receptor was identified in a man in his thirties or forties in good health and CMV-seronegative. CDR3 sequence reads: CASSVRLGQGAGNEQFF. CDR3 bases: TGTGCCAGCAGCGTCCGTCTGGGACAGGGGGCGGGTAATGAGCAGTTCTTC.